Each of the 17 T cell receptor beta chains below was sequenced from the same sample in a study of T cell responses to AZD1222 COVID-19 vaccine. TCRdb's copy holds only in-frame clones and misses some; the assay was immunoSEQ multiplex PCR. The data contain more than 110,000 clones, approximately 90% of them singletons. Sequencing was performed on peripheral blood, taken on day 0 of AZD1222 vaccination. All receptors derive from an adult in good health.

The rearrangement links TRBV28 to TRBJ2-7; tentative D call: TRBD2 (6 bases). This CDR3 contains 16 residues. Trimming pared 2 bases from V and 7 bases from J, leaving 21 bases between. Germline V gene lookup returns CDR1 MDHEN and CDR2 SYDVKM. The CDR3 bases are TGTGCCAGCAGTTTAATATCGGGTGGGAGGTTGAGAGAGCAGTACTTC. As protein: CASSLISGGRLREQYF.

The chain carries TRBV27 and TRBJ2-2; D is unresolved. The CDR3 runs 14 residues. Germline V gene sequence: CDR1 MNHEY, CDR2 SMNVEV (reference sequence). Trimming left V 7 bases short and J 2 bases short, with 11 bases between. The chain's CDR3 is CASTLGFNTGELFF. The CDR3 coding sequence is TGTGCCAGCACCCTGGGCTTTAACACCGGGGAGCTGTTTTTT.

CDR3 region: CASRDRGLRGYTF. CDR3 in DNA: TGCGCCAGCAGAGACAGGGGGCTCAGGGGCTACACCTTC. The chain combines TRBV5-1 with TRBJ1-2; 10 bases fit TRBD1. CDR3 size: 13 residues. Trimming took 5 bases from V and 8 from J; bases not matched to a gene: 6. Germline V gene data show CDR1 as SGHRS and CDR2 as YFSETQ.

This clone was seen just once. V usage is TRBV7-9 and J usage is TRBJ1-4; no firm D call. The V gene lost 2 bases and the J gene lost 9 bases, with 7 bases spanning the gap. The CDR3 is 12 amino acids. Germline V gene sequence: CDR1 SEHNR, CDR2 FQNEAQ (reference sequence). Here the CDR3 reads CASSLLSQKLFF. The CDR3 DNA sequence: TGTGCCAGCAGCTTATTATCCCAAAAACTGTTTTTT.

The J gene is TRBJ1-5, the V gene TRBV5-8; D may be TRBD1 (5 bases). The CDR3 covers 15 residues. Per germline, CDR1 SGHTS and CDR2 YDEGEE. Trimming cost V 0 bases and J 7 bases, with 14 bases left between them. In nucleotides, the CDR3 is TGTGCCAGCAGCTTGGAGGGGCCGAGGAAGCAGCCCCAGCATTTT. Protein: CASSLEGPRKQPQHF.

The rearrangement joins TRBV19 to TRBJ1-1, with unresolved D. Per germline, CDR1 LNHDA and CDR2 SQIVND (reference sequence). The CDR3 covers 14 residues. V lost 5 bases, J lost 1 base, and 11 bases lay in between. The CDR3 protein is CASSSQFGNTEAFF. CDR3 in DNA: TGTGCCAGTAGTTCTCAATTTGGGAACACTGAAGCTTTCTTT.

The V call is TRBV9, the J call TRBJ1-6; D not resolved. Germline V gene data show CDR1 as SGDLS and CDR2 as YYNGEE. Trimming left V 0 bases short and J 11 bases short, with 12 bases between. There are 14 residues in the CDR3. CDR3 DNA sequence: TGTGCCAGCAGCGTAGGGACGGCTGGAGCACCCCTCCACTTT. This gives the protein CASSVGTAGAPLHF.

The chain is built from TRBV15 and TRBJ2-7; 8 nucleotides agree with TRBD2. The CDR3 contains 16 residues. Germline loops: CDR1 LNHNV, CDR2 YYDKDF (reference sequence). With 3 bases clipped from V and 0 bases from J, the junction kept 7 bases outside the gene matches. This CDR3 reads CATSRRRTSGSYEQYF. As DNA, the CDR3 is TGTGCCACCAGCAGGAGGAGAACTAGCGGCTCCTACGAGCAGTACTTC.

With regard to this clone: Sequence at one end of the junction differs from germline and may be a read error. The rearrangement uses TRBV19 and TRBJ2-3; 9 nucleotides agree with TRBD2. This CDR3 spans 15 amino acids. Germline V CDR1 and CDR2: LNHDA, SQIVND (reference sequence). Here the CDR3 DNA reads TGTGCCAGTAGGATAGCGGGAGAGTCATCAGATACGCAGTATTTT. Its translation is CASRIAGESSDTQYF.

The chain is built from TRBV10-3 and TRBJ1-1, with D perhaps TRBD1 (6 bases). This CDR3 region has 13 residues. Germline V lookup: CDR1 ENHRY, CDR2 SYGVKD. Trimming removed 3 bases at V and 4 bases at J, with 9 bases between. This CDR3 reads CAISEGQITEAFF. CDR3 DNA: TGTGCCATCAGTGAAGGACAGATCACTGAAGCTTTCTTT.

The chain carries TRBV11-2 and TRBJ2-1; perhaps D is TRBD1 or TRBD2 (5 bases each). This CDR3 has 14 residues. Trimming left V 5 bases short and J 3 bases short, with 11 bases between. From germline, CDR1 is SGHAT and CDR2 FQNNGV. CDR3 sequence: CASSPGTVYNEQFF. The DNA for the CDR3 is TGTGCCAGCAGCCCTGGGACCGTCTACAATGAGCAGTTCTTC.

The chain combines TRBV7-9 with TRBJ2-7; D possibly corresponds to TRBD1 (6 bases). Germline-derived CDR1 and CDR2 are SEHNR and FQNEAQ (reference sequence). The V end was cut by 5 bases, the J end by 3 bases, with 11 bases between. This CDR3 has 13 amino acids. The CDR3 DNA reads TGTGCCAGCAGCACATACAGGGTCTACGAGCAGTACTTC. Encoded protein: CASSTYRVYEQYF.

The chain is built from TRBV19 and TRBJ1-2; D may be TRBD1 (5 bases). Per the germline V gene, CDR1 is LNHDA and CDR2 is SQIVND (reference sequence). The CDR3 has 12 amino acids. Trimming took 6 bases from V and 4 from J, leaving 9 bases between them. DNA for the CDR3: TGTGCCAGTAGCCTAGGGACCTATGGCTACACCTTC. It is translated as CASSLGTYGYTF.

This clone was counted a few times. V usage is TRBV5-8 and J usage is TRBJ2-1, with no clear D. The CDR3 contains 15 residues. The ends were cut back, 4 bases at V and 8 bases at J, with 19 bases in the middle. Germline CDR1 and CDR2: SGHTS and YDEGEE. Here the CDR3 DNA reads TGTGCCAGCAGCCCCGACGTCGGTTCCTCTCATGAGCAGTTCTTC. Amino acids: CASSPDVGSSHEQFF.

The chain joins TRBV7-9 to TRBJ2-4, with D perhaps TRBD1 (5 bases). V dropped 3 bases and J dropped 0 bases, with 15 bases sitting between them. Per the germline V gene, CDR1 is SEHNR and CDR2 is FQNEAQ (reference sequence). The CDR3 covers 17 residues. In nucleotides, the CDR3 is TGTGCCAGCAGCTTTAGCCAGGGCGGTTTAGCCAAAAACATTCAGTACTTC. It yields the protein CASSFSQGGLAKNIQYF.

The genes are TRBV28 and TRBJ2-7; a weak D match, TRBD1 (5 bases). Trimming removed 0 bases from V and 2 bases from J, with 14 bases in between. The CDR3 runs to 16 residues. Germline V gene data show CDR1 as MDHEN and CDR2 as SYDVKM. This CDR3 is CASSLWGRVRTYEQYF. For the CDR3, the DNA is TGTGCCAGCAGTTTATGGGGCAGGGTGAGAACCTACGAGCAGTACTTC.

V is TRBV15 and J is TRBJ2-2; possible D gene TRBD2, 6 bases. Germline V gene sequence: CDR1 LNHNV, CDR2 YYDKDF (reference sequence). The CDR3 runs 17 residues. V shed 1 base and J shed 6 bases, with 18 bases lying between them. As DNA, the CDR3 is TGTGCCACCAGCAGAGGGATGGGGGGAGAAGGGTCCGGGGAGCTGTTTTTT. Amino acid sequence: CATSRGMGGEGSGELFF.